This T cell receptor (beta chain) is from a study of blood T cell repertoires in COVID-19. In the study overall: The analysed material was cDNA or gDNA that came from T cells, B-cell-depleted T cells, or PBMCs.

TCRdb keeps only in-frame clones here, not all; method: immunoSEQ multiplex PCR. The sample lists 70,000 to 95,000 clones, just over 90% occurring once. Germline values: CDR1 LNHDA, CDR2 SQIVND (reference sequence). J gave up 2 bases and V 11 bases, and 20 bases lay outside the gene matches. The CDR3 spans 18 residues. The sequenced material came from peripheral blood. The sequence was collected from a woman aged 45-65 years in a cohort sampled during active COVID-19. The rearrangement joins TRBV19 to TRBJ1-3; TRBD1 matches 8 bases. In DNA, the CDR3 is TGTGCCTCCTACTCAGGACAGGGTTGGAGGAACCCTGGAAACACCATATATTTT. This codes for CASYSGQGWRNPGNTIYF.